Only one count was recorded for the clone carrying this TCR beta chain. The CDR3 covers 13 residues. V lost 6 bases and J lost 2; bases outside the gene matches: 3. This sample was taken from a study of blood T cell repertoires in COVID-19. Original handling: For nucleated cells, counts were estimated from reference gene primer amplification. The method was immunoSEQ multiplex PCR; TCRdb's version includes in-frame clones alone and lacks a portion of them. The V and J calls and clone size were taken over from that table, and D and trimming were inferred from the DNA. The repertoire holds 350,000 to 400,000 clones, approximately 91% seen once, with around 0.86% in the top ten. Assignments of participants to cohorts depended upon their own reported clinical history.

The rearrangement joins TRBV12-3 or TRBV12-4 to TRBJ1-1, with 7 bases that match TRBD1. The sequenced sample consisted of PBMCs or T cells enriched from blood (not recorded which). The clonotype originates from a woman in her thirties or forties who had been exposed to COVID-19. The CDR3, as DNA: TGTGCCAGCAGAACAGGGGCAAACACTGAAGCTTTCTTT. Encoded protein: CASRTGANTEAFF.